This TCR beta chain emerged from a study of regulatory T cells in long-lasting Graves disease. This clonotype was seen at least ten times. Arm-PCR of CDR3 regions and iRepertoire HTBI primers were the basis on which TCR beta libraries were built. TCRdb re-derived calls from the multiplex PCR reads in MiXCR, one entry per CDR3 protein. The profile covers over 350,000 distinct CDR3 sequences, with 14% appearing a single time and roughly 15% taken by the ten largest. This CDR3 region has 14 residues. V lost 7 bases to trimming and J lost 0 bases; unmatched junction nucleotides: 3. As to time point: newly diagnosed GD, antithyroid drugs for less than 3 months. The TCR library was prepared using RNA isolated from PBMCs. The sample was also linked to a second study, of T cells in Graves' hyperthyroidism and ophthalmopathy.

The TCR sequence derives from a woman aged 50 to 60 with Graves disease. V is TRBV12-3 or TRBV12-4 and J is TRBJ2-3, with 8 positions matching TRBD2. The material was peripheral blood mononuclear cells (PBMCs), obtained at new diagnosis, from a patient treated with antithyroid drugs. The CDR3 DNA sequence: TGTGCCAGCACCTCTAGCGGGAGCACAGATACGCAGTATTTT. Translation: CASTSSGSTDTQYF.